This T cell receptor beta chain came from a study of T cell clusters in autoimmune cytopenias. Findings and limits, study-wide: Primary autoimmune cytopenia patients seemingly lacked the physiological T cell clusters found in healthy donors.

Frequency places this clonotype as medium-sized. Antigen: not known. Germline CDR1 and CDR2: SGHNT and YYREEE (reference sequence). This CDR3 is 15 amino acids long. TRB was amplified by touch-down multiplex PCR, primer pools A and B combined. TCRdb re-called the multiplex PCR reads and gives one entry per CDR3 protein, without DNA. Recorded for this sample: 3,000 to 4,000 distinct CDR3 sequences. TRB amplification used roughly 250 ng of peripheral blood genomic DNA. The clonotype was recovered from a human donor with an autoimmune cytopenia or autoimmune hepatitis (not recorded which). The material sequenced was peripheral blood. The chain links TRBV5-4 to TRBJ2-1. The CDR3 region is CASSSGLAVRDEQFF.